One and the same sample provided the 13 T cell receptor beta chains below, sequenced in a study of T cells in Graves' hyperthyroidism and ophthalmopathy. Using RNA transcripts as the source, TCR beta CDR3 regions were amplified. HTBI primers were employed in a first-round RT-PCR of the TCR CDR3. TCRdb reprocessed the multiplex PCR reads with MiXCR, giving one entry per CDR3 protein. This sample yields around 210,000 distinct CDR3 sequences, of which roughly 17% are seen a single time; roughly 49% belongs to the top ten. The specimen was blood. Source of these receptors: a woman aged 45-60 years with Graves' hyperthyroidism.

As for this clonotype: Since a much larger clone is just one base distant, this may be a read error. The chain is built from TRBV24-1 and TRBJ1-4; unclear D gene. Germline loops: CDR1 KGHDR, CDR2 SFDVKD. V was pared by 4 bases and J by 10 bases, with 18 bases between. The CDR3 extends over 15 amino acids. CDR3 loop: CATSERGSVRGKLFF. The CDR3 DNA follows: TGTGCCACCAGTGAGCGGGGTTCGGTCCGCGGAAAACTGTTTTTT.

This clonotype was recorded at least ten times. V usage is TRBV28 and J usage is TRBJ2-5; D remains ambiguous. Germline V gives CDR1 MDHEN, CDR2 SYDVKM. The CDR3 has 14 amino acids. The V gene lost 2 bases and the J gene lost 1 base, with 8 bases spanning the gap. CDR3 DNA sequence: TGTGCCAGCAGTTTACGTACAGTCCAAGAGACCCAGTACTTC. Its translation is CASSLRTVQETQYF. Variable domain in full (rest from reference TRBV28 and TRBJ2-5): DVKVTQSSRYLVKRTGEKVFLECVQDMDHENMFWYRQDPGLGLRLIYFSYDVKMKEKGDIPEGYSVSREKKERFSLILESASTNQTSMYLCASSLRTVQETQYFGPGTRLLVL.

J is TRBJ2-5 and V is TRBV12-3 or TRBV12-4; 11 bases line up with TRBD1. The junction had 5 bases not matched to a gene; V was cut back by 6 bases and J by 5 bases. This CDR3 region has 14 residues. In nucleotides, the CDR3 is TGTGCCAGCAGCCGTGGGACAGGGGGGGAGACCCAGTACTTC. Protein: CASSRGTGGETQYF.

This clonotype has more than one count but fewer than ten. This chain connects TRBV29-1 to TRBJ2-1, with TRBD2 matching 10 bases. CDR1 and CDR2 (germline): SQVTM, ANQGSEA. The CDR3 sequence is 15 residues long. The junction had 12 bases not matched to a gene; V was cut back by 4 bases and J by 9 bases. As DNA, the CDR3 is TGCAGCGTTGCTCTAGCGGGAGATGGGGTAGGTGAGCAGTTCTTC. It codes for CSVALAGDGVGEQFF.

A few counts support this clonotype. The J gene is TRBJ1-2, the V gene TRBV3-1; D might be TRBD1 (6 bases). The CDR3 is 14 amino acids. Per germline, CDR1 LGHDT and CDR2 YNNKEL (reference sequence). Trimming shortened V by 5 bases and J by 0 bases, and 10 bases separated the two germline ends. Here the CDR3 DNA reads TGTGCCAGCAGCAATGGACAGTCTAACTATGGCTACACCTTC. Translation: CASSNGQSNYGYTF.

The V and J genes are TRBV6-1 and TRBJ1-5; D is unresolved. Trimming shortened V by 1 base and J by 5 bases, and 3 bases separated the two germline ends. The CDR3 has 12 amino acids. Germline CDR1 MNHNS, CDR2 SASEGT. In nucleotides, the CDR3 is TGTGCCAGCAGTGAAGGGGATCAGCCCCAGCATTTT. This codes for CASSEGDQPQHF.

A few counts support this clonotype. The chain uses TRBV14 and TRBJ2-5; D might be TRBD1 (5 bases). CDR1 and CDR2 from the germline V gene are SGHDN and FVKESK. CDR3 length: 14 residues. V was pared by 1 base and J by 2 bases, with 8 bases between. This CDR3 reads CASSQGKGQETQYF. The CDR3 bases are TGTGCCAGCAGCCAAGGGAAGGGGCAAGAGACCCAGTACTTC.

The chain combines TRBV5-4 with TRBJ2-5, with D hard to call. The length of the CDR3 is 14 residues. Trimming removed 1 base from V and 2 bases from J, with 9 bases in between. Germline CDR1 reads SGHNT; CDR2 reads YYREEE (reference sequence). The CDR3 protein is CASSLILEQETQYF. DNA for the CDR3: TGTGCCAGCAGCTTGATCTTGGAGCAAGAGACCCAGTACTTC. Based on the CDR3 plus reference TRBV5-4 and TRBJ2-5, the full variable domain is ETGVTQSPTHLIKTRGQQVTLRCSSQSGHNTVSWYQQALGQGPQFIFQYYREEENGRGNFPPRFSGLQFPNYSSELNVNALELDDSALYLCASSLILEQETQYFGPGTRLLVL.

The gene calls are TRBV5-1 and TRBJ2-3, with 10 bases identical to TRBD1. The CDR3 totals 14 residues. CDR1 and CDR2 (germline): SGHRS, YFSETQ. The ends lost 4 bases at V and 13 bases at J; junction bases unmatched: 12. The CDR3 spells CASSIGTGDTKKYF. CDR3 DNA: TGCGCCAGCAGCATAGGGACAGGGGACACCAAAAAGTATTTT.

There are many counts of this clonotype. The CDR3 sequence: CASRHRDSLYEQYF. CDR3 bases: TGTGCCAGCAGACACCGGGACTCTCTCTACGAGCAGTACTTC. The chain has TRBV11-3 and TRBJ2-7, with D perhaps matching TRBD2 (6 bases). The V and J ends lost 6 bases and 3 bases respectively, with 15 bases between them. This CDR3 spans 14 amino acids. The germline V gene has CDR1 SGHNT and CDR2 YENEEA.

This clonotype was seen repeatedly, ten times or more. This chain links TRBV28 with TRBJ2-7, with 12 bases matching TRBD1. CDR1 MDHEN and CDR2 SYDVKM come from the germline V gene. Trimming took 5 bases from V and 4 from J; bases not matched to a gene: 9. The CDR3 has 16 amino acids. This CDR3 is CASSAPGQGAGYEQYF. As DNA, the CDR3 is TGTGCCAGCAGTGCCCCGGGACAGGGGGCCGGGTACGAGCAGTACTTC.

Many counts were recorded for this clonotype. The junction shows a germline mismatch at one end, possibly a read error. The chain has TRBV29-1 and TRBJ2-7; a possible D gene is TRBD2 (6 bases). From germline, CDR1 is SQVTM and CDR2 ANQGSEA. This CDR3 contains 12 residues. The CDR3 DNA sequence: TGCAGCGCTGAAGGGGCGGGATATGAGCAGTACTTC. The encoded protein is CSAEGAGYEQYF.

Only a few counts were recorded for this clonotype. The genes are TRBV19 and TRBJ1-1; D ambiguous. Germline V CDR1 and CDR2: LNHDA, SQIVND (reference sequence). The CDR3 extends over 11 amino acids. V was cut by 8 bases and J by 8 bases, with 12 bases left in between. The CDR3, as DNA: TGTGCCAGTGGCCGTCGGTCCGAAGCTTTCTTT. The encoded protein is CASGRRSEAFF.